This TCR beta chain was documented in a study of cytotoxic CD8 clonotypes in ibrutinib-treated CLL. The V gene end was trimmed by 3 bases and the J gene end by 0 bases; junction bases not matched to a gene: 3. The CDR3 is 15 residues long. CDR1 SGHRS and CDR2 YFSETQ come from the germline V gene. Measured with immunoSEQ multiplex PCR; TCRdb has only the in-frame clones, and not every one. The sample lists almost 250,000 clones, 70% occurring once. This TCR was recovered from a human donor with chronic lymphocytic leukemia. This specimen consisted of PBMCs, obtained after 24 months of ibrutinib treatment. This sequence joins TRBV5-1 and TRBJ2-1, with 7 nucleotides matching TRBD1. CDR3 DNA sequence: TGCGCCAGCAGCTCGACAGGGCTCTCCTACAATGAGCAGTTCTTC. Encoded protein: CASSSTGLSYNEQFF.